The T cell receptor beta chain described here comes from a study of Ad26.COV2.S vaccination and SARS-CoV-2 variants. Whole-study findings and limits: Total T cell responses may have been underestimated by the TCR breadth and depth analyses.

Assay used: immunoSEQ multiplex PCR; TCRdb lists only in-frame clones, some missing. The sample records about 400,000 clones, about 88% being singletons. In the case of this clone: Its target is not known.

The treatment was: 19 received Ad26.COV2.S at low or high dose, single or two shots; roughly five received placebo; per-sample allocation not given. Day 63 after the first vaccine or placebo injection was the time point for sampling. This sequence originates from a person aged 18 to 65 who received the Ad26.COV2.S COVID-19 vaccine or a placebo. The sample in question was peripheral blood, obtained in a trial of Ad26.COV2.S vaccine versus placebo.

CDR3 bases: TGTGCCAGCAGCGCCCAACCCCATGAGACCCAGTACTTC. Residues: CASSAQPHETQYF. This chain connects TRBV7-8 to TRBJ2-5; D unclear. This CDR3 has 13 residues. Trimming cost V 5 bases and J 5 bases, with 12 bases left between them. Germline V gene sequence: CDR1 SGHVS, CDR2 FQNEAQ.